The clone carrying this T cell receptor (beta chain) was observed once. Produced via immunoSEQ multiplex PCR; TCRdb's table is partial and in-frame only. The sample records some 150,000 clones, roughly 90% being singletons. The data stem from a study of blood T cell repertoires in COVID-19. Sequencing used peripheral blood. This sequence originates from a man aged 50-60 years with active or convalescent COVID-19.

The CDR3 DNA sequence: TGTGCCAGCAGCTTAGCGACAGGAGGATTCCAAGAGACCCAGTACTTC. Protein: CASSLATGGFQETQYF. The chain links TRBV7-2 to TRBJ2-5, with a weak D call TRBD1 (6 bases). Trimming cost V 0 bases and J 1 base, with 12 bases left between them. The CDR3 runs 16 residues. Germline V gives CDR1 SGHTA, CDR2 FQGNSA.